The rows below give T cell receptor beta chains drawn from one sample of a study of response to subunit inactivated influenza vaccine. TCRdb re-called the RT-PCR reads through MiXCR, storing one row per CDR3 protein. The sample has 500,000 to 750,000 distinct CDR3 sequences, around 15% seen once. Sample: PBMCs from blood, taken 12 days after vaccination. These receptor sequences come from a man in his forties or fifties who received an inactivated influenza vaccine. CDR3s leave out the opening cysteine and the closing phenylalanine or tryptophan. Size is stated for part of the rows, as once, few or many counts, or as a class when the clone is expanded.

clone_size: -
v_call: TRBV28
j_call: TRBJ2-3
cdr3_aa: ASRQTSPDTQY

clone_size: few
v_call: TRBV4-3
j_call: TRBJ2-3
cdr3_aa: ASSQAGGNPDTQY

clone_size: -
v_call: TRBV7-9
j_call: TRBJ2-5
cdr3_aa: ASYSGGNQETQY

clone_size: few
v_call: TRBV20-1
j_call: TRBJ1-5
cdr3_aa: SASLVVSNQPQH

clone_size: -
v_call: TRBV28
j_call: TRBJ2-7
cdr3_aa: ASSLNLQGLYEQY

clone_size: few
v_call: TRBV27
j_call: TRBJ2-7
cdr3_aa: ASKRLLGSVEQY

clone_size: few
v_call: TRBV5-1
j_call: TRBJ1-1
cdr3_aa: ASRRTGPMNTEAF

clone_size: -
v_call: TRBV12-3/TRBV12-4
j_call: TRBJ2-7
cdr3_aa: ASSQYGQSYEQY

clone_size: few
v_call: TRBV14
j_call: TRBJ2-3
cdr3_aa: ASSQFPRSASLDTQY

clone_size: -
v_call: TRBV7-9
j_call: TRBJ2-3
cdr3_aa: ASSYGRGGQRTDTQY